This entry describes one T cell receptor beta chain. This CDR3 is built from 17 residues. In germline, CDR1 is MNHEY, CDR2 SVGEGT. Trimming stripped 0 bases from V and 2 bases from J, with 14 bases between. TCRdb processed the 5' RACE reads anew with MiXCR; each CDR3 protein has one entry. The data contain about 290,000 distinct CDR3 sequences, about 16% of them singletons. This sample was included in a study of T-cell memory formation after mild COVID-19. The sequenced sample was PBMCs or a T cell subset sorted from them (not recorded which). The TCR was taken from a man younger than 35 who had mild COVID-19 (a few samples of this study predate the infection). Cell type and time point are not known. The V gene is TRBV6-2 or TRBV6-3, the J gene TRBJ2-4; perhaps TRBD2 as D (5 bases). CDR3 DNA sequence: TGTGCCAGCAGTTACTCTACAAGCGGTGCCTCCAAAAACATTCAGTACTTC. Its translation is CASSYSTSGASKNIQYF.